The clone carrying this TCR beta chain was seen a single time. Its cognate antigen is unknown. V gave up 4 bases and J gave up 3 bases; unmatched junction bases: 6. Germline V lookup: CDR1 WNHNN, CDR2 SYGVQD (reference sequence). The length of the CDR3 is 16 residues. The entry originates in a study of PD-1 blockade in mismatch repair-deficient tumors. Background on the study: Enrolled about 2012-2016, patients had progressing, pretreated mismatch repair-deficient cancers of 11 to 13 types.

Study-wide results and caveats: Rapid post-treatment expansion, then contraction, generally preceding radiologic response, marked tumor-resident clones.

Profiling relied on immunoSEQ multiplex PCR, and the TCRdb table lists in-frame clones only, not all of them. This table has some 120,000 clones, about nine tenths appearing once. This sample comprised peripheral blood, obtained approximately 70 weeks after starting pembrolizumab. The receptor was isolated from an adult with mismatch repair-deficient cancer. V and J are TRBV10-1 and TRBJ2-3, with 11 bases that match TRBD2. The CDR3 nucleotides read TGCGCCAGCAGTGGAGGTAGCGGGAGGGTGACAGATACGCAGTATTTT. Protein sequence: CASSGGSGRVTDTQYF.